This T cell receptor (beta chain) appears in the sequencing data of a study of blood T cell repertoires in COVID-19. Per the original methods: Nucleated cell counts were estimated from reference gene primer amplification. Assay: immunoSEQ multiplex PCR; the TCRdb copy retains only in-frame clones and omits some. The V and J calls and clone size come from that table; D and trimming were worked out from the DNA. This table has roughly 160,000 clones, around four fifths appearing once. Trimming pared 3 bases from V and 3 bases from J, leaving 11 bases between. The CDR3 runs to 14 residues. Germline V lookup: CDR1 KGHSH, CDR2 LQKENI.

Sequenced material: peripheral blood. The sequence was obtained from a woman older than 75 with COVID-19, enrolled during active disease. The genes are TRBV18 and TRBJ2-5; TRBD1 is a possible D gene (5 bases). CDR3 bases: TGTGCCAGCTCACCCGGACACGGAGAAGAGACCCAGTACTTC. It specifies CASSPGHGEETQYF.